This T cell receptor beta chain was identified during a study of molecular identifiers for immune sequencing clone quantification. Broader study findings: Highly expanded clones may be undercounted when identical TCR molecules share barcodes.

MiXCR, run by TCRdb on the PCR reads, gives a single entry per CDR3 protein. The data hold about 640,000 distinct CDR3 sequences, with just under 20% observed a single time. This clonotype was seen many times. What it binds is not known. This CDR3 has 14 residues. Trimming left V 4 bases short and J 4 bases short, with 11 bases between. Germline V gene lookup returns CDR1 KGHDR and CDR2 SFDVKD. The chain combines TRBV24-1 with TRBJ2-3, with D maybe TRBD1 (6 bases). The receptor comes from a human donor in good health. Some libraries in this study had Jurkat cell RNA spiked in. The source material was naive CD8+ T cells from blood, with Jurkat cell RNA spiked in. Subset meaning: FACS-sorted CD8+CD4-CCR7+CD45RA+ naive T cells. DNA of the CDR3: TGTGCCACCAGTGACCTGGACAGTTCAGATACGCAGTATTTT. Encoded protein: CATSDLDSSDTQYF.